Listed here are 7 T cell receptor beta chains from one sample, sequenced in a study of OX40 agonist ivuxolimab in advanced cancers. Assay used: immunoSEQ multiplex PCR; TCRdb lists only in-frame clones, some missing. The table shows around 58,000 clones, with 80% to 85% occurring only once. The sequencing here drew on CD4+ or CD8+ T cells sorted from blood, taken in a trial of the OX40 agonist ivuxolimab. Receptors were obtained from an adult with an advanced solid tumor such as melanoma, head and neck, liver or kidney cancer.

The chain combines TRBV21-1 with TRBJ2-7; TRBD2, the D gene given by the table, was not confirmed from the DNA. TRBV21-1 corresponds to a pseudogene. The CDR3 contains 13 residues. The CDR3 protein is CASSFSGVYEQYF. The CDR3, as DNA: TGTGCCAGCAGCTTCTCGGGAGTCTACGAGCAGTACTTC.

V and J are TRBV6-6 and TRBJ1-3, with unresolved D. The V and J ends lost 6 bases and 1 base respectively, with 10 bases between them. CDR1 MNHNY and CDR2 SVGAGI come from the germline V gene (reference sequence). CDR3 length: 14 residues. The CDR3 protein is CASSRTPSGNTIYF. DNA for the CDR3: TGTGCCAGCAGCCGAACACCATCTGGAAACACCATATATTTT.

This clone was recorded a few times. J is TRBJ2-1 and V is TRBV30; 7 bases map to TRBD1. The CDR3 has 15 amino acids. The junction had 6 bases not matched to a gene; V was cut back by 4 bases and J by 0 bases. Germline-derived CDR1 and CDR2 are GTSNPN and SVGIG (reference sequence). CDR3 sequence (DNA): TGTGCCTGGACCCTGGGACAGAGCTCCTACAATGAGCAGTTCTTC. It codes for CAWTLGQSSYNEQFF.

The chain links TRBV18 to TRBJ2-1; 7 bases align to TRBD2. From germline, CDR1 is KGHSH and CDR2 LQKENI. The CDR3 is made up of 16 amino acids. J was trimmed by 4 bases and V by 6 bases; bases with no gene match: 12. As DNA, the CDR3 is TGTGCCAGCTCCCCGCTCCGGGCGGGAGCGTACAATGAGCAGTTCTTC. Residues: CASSPLRAGAYNEQFF.

The chain uses TRBV4-2 and TRBJ2-7, with D possibly being TRBD1 (6 bases). V lost 4 bases and J lost 3, with 10 bases in between. The CDR3 consists of 13 residues. Germline V lookup: CDR1 LGHNA, CDR2 YNFKEQ. CDR3 DNA sequence: TGTGCCAGCAGCCCCGACAGGAACTACGAGCAGTACTTC. It codes for CASSPDRNYEQYF.

This chain links TRBV29-1 with TRBJ1-4; D not resolved. The V end was cut by 4 bases, the J end by 2 bases, with 11 bases between. The CDR3 runs to 14 residues. Germline V CDR1 and CDR2: SQVTM, ANQGSEA. CDR3 nucleotide sequence: TGCAGCGTTGTGGAGGGAAGCACTAATGAAAAACTGTTTTTT. Translated, it gives CSVVEGSTNEKLFF. Full variable domain (missing parts from reference TRBV29-1 and TRBJ1-4): SAVISQKPSRDICQRGTSLTIQCQVDSQVTMMFWYRQQPGQSLTLIATANQGSEATYESGFVIDKFPISRPNLTFSTLTVSNMSPEDSSIYLCSVVEGSTNEKLFFGSGTQLSVL.

The V and J genes are TRBV5-1 and TRBJ1-3; D is possibly TRBD1 (5 bases). The CDR3 runs 14 residues. The ends were cut back, 4 bases at V and 1 base at J, with 9 bases in the middle. The germline gives CDR1 SGHRS, CDR2 YFSETQ. The CDR3, as DNA: TGCGCCAGCAGCACGGGGACGTCTGGAAACACCATATATTTT. Its translation: CASSTGTSGNTIYF.